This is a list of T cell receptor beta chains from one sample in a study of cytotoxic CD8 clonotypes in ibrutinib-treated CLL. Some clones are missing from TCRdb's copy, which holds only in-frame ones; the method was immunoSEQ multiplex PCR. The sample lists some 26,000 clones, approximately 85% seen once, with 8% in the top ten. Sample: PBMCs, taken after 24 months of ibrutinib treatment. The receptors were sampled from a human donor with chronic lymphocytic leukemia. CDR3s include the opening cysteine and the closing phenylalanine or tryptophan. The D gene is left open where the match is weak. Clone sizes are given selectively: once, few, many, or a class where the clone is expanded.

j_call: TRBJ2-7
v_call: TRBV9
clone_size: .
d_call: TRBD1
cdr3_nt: TGTGCCAGCAGCGGGGGACAGGGGGATTTCTACGAGCAGTACTTC
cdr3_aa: CASSGGQGDFYEQYF

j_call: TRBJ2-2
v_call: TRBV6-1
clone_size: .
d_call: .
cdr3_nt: TGTGCCAGCAGTGACTCGGTACCGGTGGAGCTGTTTTTT
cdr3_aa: CASSDSVPVELFF

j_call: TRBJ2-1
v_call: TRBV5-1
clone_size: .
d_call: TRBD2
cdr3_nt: TGCGCCAGCACCGCAGCGGGGGGGCCAAATGAGCAGTTCTTC
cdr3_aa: CASTAAGGPNEQFF

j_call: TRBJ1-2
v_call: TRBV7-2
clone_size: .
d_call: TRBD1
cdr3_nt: TGTGCCAGCAGCCCCGGCTGGGGACAGGGGTCGATAACGGGCTATGGCTACACCTTC
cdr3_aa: CASSPGWGQGSITGYGYTF

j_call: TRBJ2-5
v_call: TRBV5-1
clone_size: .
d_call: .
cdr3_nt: TGCGCCAGCAGCTTCGGACAGACACAAGAGACCCAGTACTTC
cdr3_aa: CASSFGQTQETQYF

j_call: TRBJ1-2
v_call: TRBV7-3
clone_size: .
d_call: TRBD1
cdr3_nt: TGTGCCAGCAGCAACAGGGGATCGAATGGCTACACCTTC
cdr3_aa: CASSNRGSNGYTF

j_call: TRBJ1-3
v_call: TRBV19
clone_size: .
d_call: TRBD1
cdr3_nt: TGTGCCAGTAGTATCCGGACAGGGCGTGGAAACACCATATATTTT
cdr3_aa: CASSIRTGRGNTIYF

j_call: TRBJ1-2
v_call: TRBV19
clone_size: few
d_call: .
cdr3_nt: TGTGCCAGTAGTATAGATACGACAGGAAACTATGGCTACACCTTC
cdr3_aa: CASSIDTTGNYGYTF

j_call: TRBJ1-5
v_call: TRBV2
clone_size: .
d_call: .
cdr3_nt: TGTGCCAACCTAGAGGGCAATCAGCCCCAGCATTTT
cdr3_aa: CANLEGNQPQHF

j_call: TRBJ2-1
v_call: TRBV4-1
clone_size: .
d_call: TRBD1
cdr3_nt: TGCGCCAGCAGAAAAGGTCCGGGACAGAGCAATGAGCAGTTCTTC
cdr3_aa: CASRKGPGQSNEQFF

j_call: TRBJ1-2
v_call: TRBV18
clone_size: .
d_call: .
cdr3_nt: TGTGCCAGCTCACCACGGGTGGAGGAATCAACTAACTATGGCTACACCTTC
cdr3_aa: CASSPRVEESTNYGYTF

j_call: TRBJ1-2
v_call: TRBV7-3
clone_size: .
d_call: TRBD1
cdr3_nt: TGTGCCAGCAGCCTTGAAACCGGGACAGGGAATGGCTACACCTTC
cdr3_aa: CASSLETGTGNGYTF

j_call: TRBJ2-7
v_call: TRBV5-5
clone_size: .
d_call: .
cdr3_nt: TGTGCCAGCAGCCAGGCCCGGACGGGGGCGCACGAGCAGTACTTC
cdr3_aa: CASSQARTGAHEQYF

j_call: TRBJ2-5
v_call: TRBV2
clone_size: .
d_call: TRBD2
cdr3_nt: TGTGCCAGCAGGGACGTGCGGGGGGGCATGTCCCAGTACTTC
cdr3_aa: CASRDVRGGMSQYF

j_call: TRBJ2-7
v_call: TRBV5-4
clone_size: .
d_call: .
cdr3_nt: TGTGCCAGCAGCTTGGGGGGAGGCACCTCCTACGAGCAGTACTTC
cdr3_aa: CASSLGGGTSYEQYF

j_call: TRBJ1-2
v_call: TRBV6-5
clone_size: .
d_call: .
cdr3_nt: TGTGCCAGCATTGGACAGACAACTCTCTATGGCTACACCTTC
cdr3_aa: CASIGQTTLYGYTF

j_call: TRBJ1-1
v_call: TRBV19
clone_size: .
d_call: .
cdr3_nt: TGTGCCAGTAGTTCTCTCCAAACAAGTAACACTGAAGCTTTCTTT
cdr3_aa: CASSSLQTSNTEAFF

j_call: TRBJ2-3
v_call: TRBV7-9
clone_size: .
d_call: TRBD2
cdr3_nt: TGTGCCAGCACCTCCGGGACTAGCGGCCGAGATACGCAGTATTTT
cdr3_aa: CASTSGTSGRDTQYF

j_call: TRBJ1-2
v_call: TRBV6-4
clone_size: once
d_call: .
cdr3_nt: TGTGCCAGCAGGGAGGATAACTATGGCTACACCTTC
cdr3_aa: CASREDNYGYTF

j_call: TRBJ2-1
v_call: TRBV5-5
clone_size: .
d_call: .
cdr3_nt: TGTGCCAGCAGCTCCCCCGGTAGGGTCCCCTACAATGAGCAGTTCTTC
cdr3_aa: CASSSPGRVPYNEQFF

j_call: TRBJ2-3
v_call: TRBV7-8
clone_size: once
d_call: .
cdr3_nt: TGTGCCAGCAACCAGTGGGGGGCCAACACAGATACGCAGTATTTT
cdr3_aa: CASNQWGANTDTQYF

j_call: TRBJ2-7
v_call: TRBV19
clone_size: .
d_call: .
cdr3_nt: TGTGCCAGTAGTACGGGACCTTACCCGCTTAACGAGCAGTACTTC
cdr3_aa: CASSTGPYPLNEQYF

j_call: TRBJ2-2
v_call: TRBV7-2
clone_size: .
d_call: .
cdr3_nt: TGTGCCAGAGCCGGGACCAACACGGCCGGGGAGCTGTTTTTT
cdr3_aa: CARAGTNTAGELFF

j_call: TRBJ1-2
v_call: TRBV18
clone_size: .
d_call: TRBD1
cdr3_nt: TGTGCCAGCTCAGGCATTTCCGGGACAGGGACAGGCTACACCTTC
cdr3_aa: CASSGISGTGTGYTF

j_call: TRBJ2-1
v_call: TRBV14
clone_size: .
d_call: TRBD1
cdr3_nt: TGTGCCAGTCGGCGAGGGACAGGGAACCCACACAATGAGCAGTTCTTC
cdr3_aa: CASRRGTGNPHNEQFF

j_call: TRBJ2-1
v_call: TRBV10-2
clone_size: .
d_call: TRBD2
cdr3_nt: TGCGCCAGCAGAGTGGCTGCCCCGATAAGCGGGGGGGCCGGCGATCTGTTCTTC
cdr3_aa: CASRVAAPISGGAGDLFF

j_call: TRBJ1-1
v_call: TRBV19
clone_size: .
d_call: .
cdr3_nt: TGTGCCAGTACCGGGAGGGCTGAAGCTTTCTTT
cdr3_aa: CASTGRAEAFF

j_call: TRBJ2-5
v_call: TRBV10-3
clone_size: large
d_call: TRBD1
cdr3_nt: TGTGCCATCAGTGACTTCCTAGGGGCACAGGGGACCTACCAAGAGACCCAGTACTTC
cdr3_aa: CAISDFLGAQGTYQETQYF

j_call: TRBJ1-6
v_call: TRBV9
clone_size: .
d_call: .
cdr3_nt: TGTGCCAGCAGCGTAGAGTGGAGCTATAATTCACCCCTCCACTTT
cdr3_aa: CASSVEWSYNSPLHF

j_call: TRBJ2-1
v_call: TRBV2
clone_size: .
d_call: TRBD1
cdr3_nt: TGTGCCAGCAGTGGGACAGGGTCCTACAATGAGCAGTTCTTC
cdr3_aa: CASSGTGSYNEQFF

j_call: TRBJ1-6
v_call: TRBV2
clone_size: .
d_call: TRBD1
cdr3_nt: TGTGCCAGCACCCCGGGACAGGGGTCACCCCTCCACTTT
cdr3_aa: CASTPGQGSPLHF

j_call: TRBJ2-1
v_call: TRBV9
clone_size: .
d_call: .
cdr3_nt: TGTGCCAGCAGCGTAAGGGGGTTGGGGTCAACCCACTCCTACAATGAGCAGTTCTTC
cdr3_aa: CASSVRGLGSTHSYNEQFF

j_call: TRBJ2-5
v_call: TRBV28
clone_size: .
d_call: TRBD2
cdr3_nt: TGTGCCAGCATCCTCGGGGGGGGTGGAGAGACCCAGTACTTC
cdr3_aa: CASILGGGGETQYF

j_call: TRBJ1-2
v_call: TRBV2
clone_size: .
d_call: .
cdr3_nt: TGTGCCAGCACGGCGGACAACTATGGCTACACCTTC
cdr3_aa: CASTADNYGYTF

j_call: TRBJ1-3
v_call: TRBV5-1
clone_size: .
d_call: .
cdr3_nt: TGCGCCAGCAGCTTGAAACGGGCGAACACCATATATTTT
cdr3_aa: CASSLKRANTIYF

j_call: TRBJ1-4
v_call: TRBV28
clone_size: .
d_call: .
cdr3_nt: TGTGCCAGCCGCACTGAGGGGGGCCGAGTAACTAATGAAAAACTGTTTTTT
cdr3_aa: CASRTEGGRVTNEKLFF

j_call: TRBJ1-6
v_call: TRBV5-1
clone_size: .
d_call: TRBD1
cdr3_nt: TGCGCCAGCAGCTGGGGGACAGGGAAAAATTCACCCCTCCACTTT
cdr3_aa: CASSWGTGKNSPLHF

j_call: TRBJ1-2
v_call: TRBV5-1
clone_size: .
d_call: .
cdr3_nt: TGCGCCAGCAGCCGCCGGACAGAAGACTATGGCTACACCTTC
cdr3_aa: CASSRRTEDYGYTF

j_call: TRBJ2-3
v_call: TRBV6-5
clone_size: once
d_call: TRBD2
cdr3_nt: TGTGCCAGCAGTCAGACTAGCGGGGCTTCAGATACGCAGTATTTT
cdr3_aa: CASSQTSGASDTQYF

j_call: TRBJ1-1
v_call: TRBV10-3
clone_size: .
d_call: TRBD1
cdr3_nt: TGTGCCATCAGACTACAGGGGGGGACTGAAGCTTTCTTT
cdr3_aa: CAIRLQGGTEAFF

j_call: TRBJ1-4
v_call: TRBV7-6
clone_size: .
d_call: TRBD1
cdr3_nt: TGTGCCAGCAGCTTAGCGGGGACAGGGCGTGAAAAACTGTTTTTT
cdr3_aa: CASSLAGTGREKLFF

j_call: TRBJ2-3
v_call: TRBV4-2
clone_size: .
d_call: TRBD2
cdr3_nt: TGTGCCAGCAGCCAACCCAGCGGGGATGGAGATACGCAGTATTTT
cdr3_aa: CASSQPSGDGDTQYF

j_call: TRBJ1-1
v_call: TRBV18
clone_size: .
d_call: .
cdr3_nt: TGTGCCAGCTCAGCGACAGCCGGGAACACTGAAGCTTTCTTT
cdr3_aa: CASSATAGNTEAFF

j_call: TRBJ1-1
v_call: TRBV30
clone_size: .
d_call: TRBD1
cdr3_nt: TGTGCCTGGGACAGGGGGCGATGGACTGAAGCTTTCTTT
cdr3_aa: CAWDRGRWTEAFF

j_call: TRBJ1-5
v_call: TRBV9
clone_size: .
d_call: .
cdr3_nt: TGTGCCAGCGGACCGGGACAAACTAGCAATCAGCCCCAGCATTTT
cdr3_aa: CASGPGQTSNQPQHF

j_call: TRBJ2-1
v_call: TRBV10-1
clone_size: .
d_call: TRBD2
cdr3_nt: TGCGCCAGCAGTGAAGGGCTAGCGGGGGATGAGCAGTTCTTC
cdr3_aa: CASSEGLAGDEQFF

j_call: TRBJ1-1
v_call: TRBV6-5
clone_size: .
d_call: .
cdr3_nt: TGTGCCAGCAGTTACGAGGGGCGCCAACGACTACCTGAAGCTTTCTTT
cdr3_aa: CASSYEGRQRLPEAFF

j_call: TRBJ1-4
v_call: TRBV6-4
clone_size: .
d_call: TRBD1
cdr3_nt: TGTGCCAGCAGCGAAGGGACAGGGACAGGGAAACTGTTTTTT
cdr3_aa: CASSEGTGTGKLFF

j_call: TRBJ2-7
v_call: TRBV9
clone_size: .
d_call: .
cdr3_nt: TGTGCCAGCACCCGGCGGGGCTCCTACGAGCAGTACTTC
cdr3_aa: CASTRRGSYEQYF